This passage covers 20 T cell receptor beta chains from one sample sequenced in a study of blood T cells in healthy people across ages. The use of a sample-barcoded 5' primer and a J-beta primer mix characterized a second PCR of about 7 to 12 cycles. TCRdb itself ran the 5' RACE reads through MiXCR, one entry per CDR3 protein. Here the sample spans over 1.5 million distinct CDR3 sequences, roughly 49% being singletons. Sequencing input: blood. These receptor sequences come from a woman aged 35 to 49 in good health.

CDR3 in DNA: TGTGCCAGCAGTCCGTTGACTGAGAGCAATGAGCAGTTCTTC. This gives the protein CASSPLTESNEQFF. The chain joins TRBV28 to TRBJ2-1, with D hard to call. V was cut by 5 bases and J by 6 bases, with 14 bases left in between. CDR3 size: 14 residues. Germline-derived CDR1 and CDR2 are MDHEN and SYDVKM.

V gene TRBV6-1 combines with J gene TRBJ1-2, with a weak D call TRBD1 (5 bases). Germline V lookup: CDR1 MNHNS, CDR2 SASEGT. CDR3 length: 12 amino acids. V shed 3 bases and J shed 12 bases, with 14 bases lying between them. The CDR3 reads CASSEARGVDTF. The CDR3 DNA follows: TGTGCCAGCAGTGAGGCCCGGGGGGTGGACACCTTC.

J is TRBJ2-5 and V is TRBV7-2; D ambiguous. Germline V gives CDR1 SGHTA, CDR2 FQGNSA. The V gene lost 0 bases and the J gene lost 5 bases, with 10 bases spanning the gap. This CDR3 contains 14 residues. In DNA, the CDR3 is TGTGCCAGCAGCTTAGCAGGGAAACTGGAGACCCAGTACTTC. This encodes CASSLAGKLETQYF.

Details on this clonotype: Its ends do not fully match the called genes, so a read error is possible. J is TRBJ2-6 and V is TRBV28, with D perhaps matching TRBD1 (5 bases). Germline V gene data show CDR1 as MDHEN and CDR2 as SYDVKM. The CDR3 extends over 16 amino acids. Here the CDR3 DNA reads TGTGCCAGCAGTTTATCGACCAACTCTGGGGCCCACGTCCTGACTTTC. It is translated as CASSLSTNSGAHVLTF. The full variable domain, rest sourced from reference TRBV28 and TRBJ2-6, is DVKVTQSSRYLVKRTGEKVFLECVQDMDHENMFWYRQDPGLGLRLIYFSYDVKMKEKGDIPEGYSVSREKKERFSLILESASTNQTSMYLCASSLSTNSGAHVLTFGAGSRLTVL.

This chain uses TRBV7-9 with TRBJ2-5; 8 bases match TRBD2. V was pared by 7 bases and J by 4 bases, with 2 bases of the junction left unmatched. There are 12 residues in the CDR3. Germline lookup yields CDR1 SEHNR and CDR2 FQNEAQ (reference sequence). The CDR3: CASNREGETQYF. The CDR3 DNA reads as TGTGCCAGCAATCGGGAGGGAGAGACCCAGTACTTC.

The genes are TRBV3-1 and TRBJ2-7; D is ambiguous. Germline V lookup: CDR1 LGHDT, CDR2 YNNKEL (reference sequence). Trimming cost V 2 bases and J 2 bases, with 10 bases left between them. The CDR3 contains 14 residues. CDR3: CASSQSQVTYEQYF. In DNA, the CDR3 is TGTGCCAGCAGCCAAAGCCAGGTGACCTACGAGCAGTACTTC.

The genes are TRBV7-4 and TRBJ2-2; TRBD2 agrees at 10 bases. The CDR3 sequence is 19 residues long. Per the germline V gene, CDR1 is SGHVT and CDR2 is SQSDAQ. V was clipped by 5 bases and J by 1 base; unmatched bases: 13. DNA of the CDR3: TGTGCCAGCAGCAACCTGGGTCCTAGCGGGGGCCGGAACACCGGGGAGCTGTTTTTT. It yields the protein CASSNLGPSGGRNTGELFF. The whole variable domain, filled in from reference TRBV7-4 and TRBJ2-2, reads GAGVSQSPRYKVAKRGRDVALRCDSISGHVTLYWYRQTLGQGSEVLTYSQSDAQRDKSGRPSGRFSAERPERSVSTLKIQRTEQGDSAVYLCASSNLGPSGGRNTGELFFGEGSRLTVL.

This chain joins TRBV6-2 or TRBV6-3 and TRBJ1-6; no definite D call. The V end lost 7 bases, the J end lost 5 bases, and 3 bases lay between the germline ends. Germline V gene data show CDR1 as MNHEY and CDR2 as SVGEGT. This CDR3 spans 11 amino acids. CDR3 residues: CASTDNSPLHF. The CDR3, as DNA: TGTGCCAGCACCGATAATTCACCCCTCCACTTT.

This clonotype came up a few times. V usage is TRBV7-9 and J usage is TRBJ2-5; possible D gene TRBD1, 6 bases. CDR3 length equals 14 residues. Per the germline V gene, CDR1 is SEHNR and CDR2 is FQNEAQ (reference sequence). V was cut by 5 bases and J by 4 bases, with 14 bases left in between. The CDR3 nucleotides read TGTGCCAGCAGCCGTCGGAAACAGGGAGAGACCCAGTACTTC. Translating it yields CASSRRKQGETQYF.

This clonotype was observed a handful of times. J is TRBJ2-3 and V is TRBV12-3 or TRBV12-4; 7 positions agree with TRBD1. This CDR3 is built from 14 residues. The ends lost 7 bases at V and 0 bases at J; junction bases unmatched: 4. The CDR3 reads CASTGTDSTDTQYF. Here the CDR3 DNA reads TGTGCCAGCACGGGGACAGATAGCACAGATACGCAGTATTTT.

This clonotype was recorded a few times. The chain combines TRBV7-9 with TRBJ1-4, with TRBD1 as a possible D gene (6 bases). The CDR3 extends over 18 amino acids. Looked up from germline, CDR1 is SEHNR and CDR2 is FQNEAQ (reference sequence). Trimming took 4 bases from V and 5 from J, leaving 23 bases between them. The CDR3 loop is CASSSWRGEYLSNEKLFF. CDR3 DNA: TGTGCCAGCAGCTCCTGGAGGGGGGAATACCTATCGAATGAAAAACTGTTTTTT.

V usage is TRBV29-1 and J usage is TRBJ2-3; 7 bases are shared with TRBD1. Germline V gene lookup returns CDR1 SQVTM and CDR2 ANQGSEA. Trimming cost V 2 bases and J 8 bases; bases outside gene matches: 7. The CDR3 totals 13 residues. This CDR3 is CSVESRGLGTQYF. The CDR3 region has the DNA TGCAGCGTTGAAAGTAGGGGGCTAGGTACGCAGTATTTT.

The gene calls are TRBV9 and TRBJ2-3, with 12 bases matching TRBD2. V shed 3 bases, J shed 6 bases, and the junction held 20 bases outside the gene matches. CDR3 length: 20 residues. Germline values: CDR1 SGDLS, CDR2 YYNGEE. The CDR3 sequence is CASSAALWTSGAGALDTQYF. CDR3 sequence (DNA): TGTGCCAGCAGCGCAGCCCTCTGGACTAGCGGGGCAGGCGCCCTTGATACGCAGTATTTT.

The chain links TRBV5-8 to TRBJ2-5; 8 positions agree with TRBD1. TRBJ2-7 explains the end of the DNA better; the J call may be wrong. The germline V gene has CDR1 SGHTS and CDR2 YDEGEE. There are 15 residues in the CDR3. The chain's CDR3 is CASTVFDRGRDEQYF. The CDR3 bases are TGTGCCAGCACCGTATTTGACAGGGGACGGGACGAGCAGTACTTC.

This sequence joins TRBV28 and TRBJ2-7, with a weak D call TRBD1 (6 bases). Germline V gene sequence: CDR1 MDHEN, CDR2 SYDVKM. The CDR3 has 16 residues. The V end lost 2 bases, the J end lost 2 bases, and 16 bases lay between the germline ends. CDR3 amino acids: CASSLPPQGATYEQYF. CDR3 nucleotides: TGTGCCAGCAGTTTACCACCACAGGGTGCCACCTACGAGCAGTACTTC. Together with reference TRBV28 and TRBJ2-7, the CDR3 gives the full variable domain: DVKVTQSSRYLVKRTGEKVFLECVQDMDHENMFWYRQDPGLGLRLIYFSYDVKMKEKGDIPEGYSVSREKKERFSLILESASTNQTSMYLCASSLPPQGATYEQYFGPGTRLTVT.

With respect to this clonotype: Germline is not matched at one junction end, which may reflect a read error. The gene calls are TRBV27 and TRBJ2-1; D gene uncertain. CDR1 and CDR2 from the germline V gene are MNHEY and SMNVEV (reference sequence). This CDR3 spans 15 amino acids. CDR3 loop: CANSSVAATYNEQFF. CDR3 nucleotide sequence: TGTGCCAACAGTTCGGTTGCGGCCACCTACAATGAGCAGTTCTTC.

This clonotype was seen only a few times. The chain links TRBV28 to TRBJ2-4, with D possibly matching TRBD1 (6 bases). The J call is uncertain, as TRBJ2-7 better fits the DNA end. The CDR3 loop spans 13 amino acids. Germline CDR1 is MDHEN and CDR2 is SYDVKM. The chain's CDR3 is CASSTYRAHEQYF. CDR3 DNA: TGTGCCAGCAGTACCTACAGGGCCCACGAGCAGTACTTC.

This clonotype was seen a few times. J is TRBJ2-1 and V is TRBV12-3 or TRBV12-4; D ambiguous. The CDR3 extends over 13 amino acids. With 6 bases removed from V and 8 bases from J, the gap between germline ends came to 14 bases. The CDR3: CASSTRRGYEQFF. The CDR3 bases are TGTGCCAGCAGCACCCGGCGTGGCTATGAGCAGTTCTTC.

This chain uses TRBV20-1 with TRBJ2-3, with D perhaps matching TRBD1 (5 bases). Deletions cut 0 bases from V and 5 bases from J, with 21 bases between. CDR3 size: 17 residues. Germline values: CDR1 DFQATT, CDR2 SNEGSKA (reference sequence). The CDR3 nucleotides read TGCAGTGCTAGAGATCAGCCAGGGCCTTGGAGATTAGATACGCAGTATTTT. It is translated as CSARDQPGPWRLDTQYF.

This clonotype was seen a single time. The chain employs TRBV7-8 and TRBJ1-6; no firm D call. CDR3 length: 14 residues. The V gene's germline CDR1 is SGHVS and CDR2 FQNEAQ. Trimming shortened V by 2 bases and J by 8 bases, and 10 bases separated the two germline ends. The CDR3 DNA reads as TGTGCCAGCAGCTTAACTGGCCGGGATTCACCCCTCCACTTT. Its translation: CASSLTGRDSPLHF.